This T cell receptor beta chain was observed in a study of chemoradiotherapy in HPV16-positive cancers. Clones were read by immunoSEQ multiplex PCR, and TCRdb kept only the in-frame ones, dropping some. The sample yields some 27,000 clones, around nine tenths seen once. Germline loops: CDR1 SGHDN, CDR2 FVKESK. This CDR3 has 15 residues. Deletions cut 4 bases from V and 4 bases from J, with 14 bases between. The chain has TRBV14 and TRBJ1-3; D perhaps matches TRBD1 (5 bases). The sequencing used blood, collected from a patient who underwent chemoradiotherapy. This TCR was recovered from a human donor with HPV-associated anogenital cancer. The CDR3 region has the DNA TGTGCCAGCAGCCCGGGACTCTCGAAGGGAAACACCATATATTTT. This encodes CASSPGLSKGNTIYF.